This T cell receptor beta chain is from a study of T cells in Graves' hyperthyroidism and ophthalmopathy. Amplification targeted TCR beta CDR3 regions from RNA transcripts. The primer set for the first-round RT-PCR of the TCR CDR3 was HTBI. Via MiXCR, TCRdb re-called the multiplex PCR reads, giving one row per CDR3 protein. The sample holds about 610,000 distinct CDR3 sequences, 14% to 15% seen once. Diagnostic assessment was based on clinical symptoms, serum thyroxine and TRAb, thyroid ultrasound and orbital computed tomography. Study-wide points: In simple terms, a model built on 13 V-J features told ophthalmopathy apart from stable hyperthyroidism.

The CDR3 runs 14 residues. Trimming removed 5 bases from V and 2 bases from J; junction bases left unmatched: 2. CDR1 is SGHTA and CDR2 is FQGTGA in the germline V gene. This clonotype was seen more than once but under ten times. What it recognizes is unknown. This may stem from a read error, because a much larger clone lies one nucleotide away. This receptor was obtained from a woman between 40 and 50 years old with Graves' ophthalmopathy. The chain joins TRBV7-3 to TRBJ2-7; 11 bases agree with TRBD2. Sequenced: blood. CDR3 in DNA: TGTGCCAGCAGCGAGACTAGCGGGACCTACGAGCAGTACTTC. Translating it yields CASSETSGTYEQYF.